Listed here are 14 T cell receptor beta chains from one sample, sequenced in a study of blood T cell repertoires in COVID-19. TCRdb's table, derived via immunoSEQ multiplex PCR, lists solely in-frame clones and lacks some. The sample carries some 500,000 clones, approximately 87% recorded once. Sequenced sample: PBMCs or T cells enriched from blood (not recorded which). These TCRs come from a woman between 35 and 50 years old who had recovered from COVID-19.

This chain links TRBV19 with TRBJ1-1, with a tentative D call TRBD1 (6 bases). V was trimmed by 4 bases and J by 6 bases, leaving 9 bases between them. This CDR3 comprises 12 residues. CDR1 LNHDA and CDR2 SQIVND come from the germline V gene (reference sequence). The CDR3 DNA follows: TGTGCCAGTAGTAGGGACATCGCTGAAGCTTTCTTT. Its translation is CASSRDIAEAFF.

V usage is TRBV19 and J usage is TRBJ1-1; 11 bases are shared with TRBD1. Germline CDR1 is LNHDA and CDR2 is SQIVND (reference sequence). This CDR3 region has 16 residues. V gave up 7 bases and J gave up 4 bases; unmatched junction bases: 11. The CDR3 sequence: CASKRTGGRWVTEAFF. CDR3 bases: TGTGCCAGTAAACGGACAGGGGGCAGGTGGGTCACTGAAGCTTTCTTT. Complete variable domain (other parts from reference TRBV19 and TRBJ1-1): DGGITQSPKYLFRKEGQNVTLSCEQNLNHDAMYWYRQDPGQGLRLIYYSQIVNDFQKGDIAEGYSVSREKKESFPLTVTSAQKNPTAFYLCASKRTGGRWVTEAFFGQGTRLTVV.

In this sample, this clone turned up once. The rearrangement uses TRBV24-1 and TRBJ2-7, with D tentatively TRBD2 (6 bases). This CDR3 has 16 amino acids. CDR1 is KGHDR and CDR2 is SFDVKD in the germline V gene. The V end was cut by 3 bases, the J end by 4 bases, with 18 bases between. CDR3 DNA sequence: TGTGCCACCAGTGATCCGCGGGGTAGTGCTTCGTACGAGCAGTACTTC. Its protein product is CATSDPRGSASYEQYF.

The V call is TRBV10-1, the J call TRBJ1-1, with a possible D match to TRBD1 (6 bases). V gave up 7 bases and J gave up 5 bases, with 11 bases separating them. The CDR3 totals 12 residues. Germline assignment: CDR1 WNHNN and CDR2 SYGVQD (reference sequence). As DNA, the CDR3 is TGCGCCAGCAACAGGGATGGGACTGAAGCTTTCTTT. Encoded protein: CASNRDGTEAFF.

The chain couples TRBV19 to TRBJ2-1, with 7 bases that match TRBD2. This CDR3 is 14 amino acids long. The germline CDR1 and CDR2 sequences are LNHDA and SQIVND (reference sequence). Trimming took 5 bases from V and 10 from J; bases not matched to a gene: 11. CDR3 in amino acids: CASSLGLVVSEQFF. The CDR3 DNA reads TGTGCCAGTAGTCTAGGACTAGTCGTTTCAGAGCAGTTCTTC.

The gene calls are TRBV7-6 and TRBJ1-1; TRBD1 matches 8 bases. V shed 1 base, J shed 14 bases, and the junction held 9 bases outside the gene matches. This CDR3 has 13 amino acids. Per the germline V gene, CDR1 is SGHVS and CDR2 is FNYEAQ. The CDR3, as DNA: TGTGCCAGCAGCTTAGAAAGACAGGGGAATAGGTTCTTT. Amino acids: CASSLERQGNRFF.

CDR3 protein: CSVDLRQGVSYEQYF. The CDR3 coding sequence is TGCAGCGTTGACTTGAGACAGGGGGTTTCCTACGAGCAGTACTTC. The gene calls are TRBV29-1 and TRBJ2-7; 9 positions match TRBD1. Germline V gives CDR1 SQVTM, CDR2 ANQGSEA. The CDR3 contains 15 residues. Unmatched junction bases numbered 7, after V lost 3 bases and J lost 1 base.

This chain connects TRBV9 to TRBJ1-1; weak D call: TRBD1 (6 bases). Trimming removed 0 bases from V and 7 bases from J, with 22 bases in between. The V gene's germline CDR1 is SGDLS and CDR2 YYNGEE. The CDR3 has 17 residues. CDR3 coding DNA: TGTGCCAGCAGCGTAGGACAGGTCCTGGGCAAAGGGAGTGAAGCTTTCTTT. This encodes CASSVGQVLGKGSEAFF.

This chain joins TRBV11-3 and TRBJ1-2; D remains ambiguous. Germline V gene data show CDR1 as SGHNT and CDR2 as YENEEA. The CDR3 is made up of 16 amino acids. Trimming took 5 bases from V and 3 from J, leaving 19 bases between them. CDR3 nucleotides: TGTGCCAGCAGCCCCGGACCGGGAAAAGGTGACTATGGCTACACCTTC. It specifies CASSPGPGKGDYGYTF. The full variable domain, in which reference TRBV11-3 and TRBJ1-2 provide the parts outside the CDR3, is EAGVVQSPRYKIIEKKQPVAFWCNPISGHNTLYWYLQNLGQGPELLIRYENEEAVDDSQLPKDRFSAERLKGVDSTLKIQPAELGDSAVYLCASSPGPGKGDYGYTFGSGTRLTVV.

This clone came up once. The chain carries TRBV19 and TRBJ1-5; the D gene is possibly TRBD1 (6 bases). V lost 3 bases and J lost 4, with 16 bases in between. The germline V gene has CDR1 LNHDA and CDR2 SQIVND (reference sequence). CDR3 length: 16 amino acids. The CDR3 DNA reads as TGTGCCAGTAGTATCCCCGGACAGCGGGAAAATCAGCCCCAGCATTTT. Translated: CASSIPGQRENQPQHF. The full variable domain, its missing parts supplied by reference TRBV19 and TRBJ1-5, is DGGITQSPKYLFRKEGQNVTLSCEQNLNHDAMYWYRQDPGQGLRLIYYSQIVNDFQKGDIAEGYSVSREKKESFPLTVTSAQKNPTAFYLCASSIPGQRENQPQHFGDGTRLSIL.

V usage is TRBV27 and J usage is TRBJ1-5; possibly TRBD1 for D (5 bases). CDR1 and CDR2 (germline): MNHEY, SMNVEV (reference sequence). The V and J ends lost 4 bases and 9 bases respectively, with 19 bases between them. The CDR3 is 15 amino acids. Here the CDR3 reads CASSSRQGLEGPQHF. CDR3 DNA sequence: TGTGCCAGCAGTTCGCGTCAGGGCCTTGAAGGGCCCCAGCATTTT.

The chain carries TRBV11-3 and TRBJ1-6; 8 bases agree with TRBD1. Germline CDR1 is SGHNT and CDR2 is YENEEA. The CDR3 is 13 amino acids. V dropped 5 bases and J dropped 7; count of bases not matched to a gene: 1. DNA for the CDR3: TGTGCCAGCAGCCAGGGGGCGAATTCACCCCTCCACTTT. It specifies CASSQGANSPLHF.

The chain couples TRBV10-3 to TRBJ2-4; 8 positions match TRBD1. Trimming cost V 4 bases and J 6 bases; bases outside gene matches: 5. In germline, CDR1 is ENHRY, CDR2 SYGVKD. This CDR3 spans 14 amino acids. As DNA, the CDR3 is TGTGCCATCAGTGCCCTAGACAGGGGAAACATTCAGTACTTC. Its translation is CAISALDRGNIQYF.

The genes are TRBV19 and TRBJ2-2; TRBD1 matches at 9 bases. Germline assignment: CDR1 LNHDA and CDR2 SQIVND (reference sequence). This CDR3 contains 14 residues. With V trimmed by 5 bases and J by 7 bases, 5 bases remained unmatched. The CDR3 sequence is CASSVGTGIGELFF. As DNA, the CDR3 is TGTGCCAGTAGTGTTGGGACAGGGATCGGGGAGCTGTTTTTT.